These T cell receptor beta chains were read from a single sample in a study of T cells in Graves' hyperthyroidism and ophthalmopathy. TCRdb recomputed calls from the multiplex PCR reads with MiXCR, one row per CDR3 protein. The repertoire includes 200,000 to 250,000 distinct CDR3 sequences, about 17% of them detected once, and around 30% sits in the top ten. The sample consisted of blood. The receptors were gathered from a young woman with Graves' ophthalmopathy. Both conserved end residues are part of each CDR3. Fields, in order: J gene, D gene, V gene, clone size, CDR3 length, CDR3 protein, CDR3 DNA. A D gene is named only where the DNA matches it firmly. Some rows have no size entry. The others give once, few or many, or a class for an expanded clone.

TRBJ1-4	-	TRBV4-2	-	16	CASSQGLGGGDEKLVF	TGTGCCAGCAGCCAAGGCCTAGGGGGAGGTGATGAAAAACTGGTTTTT
TRBJ2-5	-	TRBV20-1	many	15	CSARTSLGQRETQYF	TGCAGTGCTAGGACAAGTCTCGGACAAAGGGAGACCCAGTACTTC
TRBJ2-1	-	TRBV11-2	many	15	CASSDVIISYNEQFF	TGTGCCAGCAGCGATGTGATAATCTCCTACAATGAGCAGTTCTTC
TRBJ2-1	TRBD1	TRBV15	many	16	CATSRNPGQGFDEQFF	TGTGCCACCAGCAGAAACCCGGGACAGGGTTTTGATGAGCAGTTCTTC
TRBJ1-2	-	TRBV20-1	many	13	CSARALQNYGYTF	TGCAGTGCTAGAGCTCTCCAGAACTATGGCTACACCTTC
TRBJ1-4	TRBD1	TRBV4-1	many	15	CASSQDDRGGEKLFF	TGCGCCAGCAGCCAAGACGACAGGGGTGGTGAAAAACTGTTTTTT
TRBJ2-1	-	TRBV6-2/TRBV6-3	few	15	CASSYEGLRRDEQSF	TGTGCCAGCAGTTATGAAGGACTCCGGAGGGATGAGCAGTCCTTC
TRBJ2-7	TRBD1	TRBV7-2	many	14	CASSPGTVPVEQYF	TGTGCCAGCAGCCCCGGGACAGTCCCTGTCGAGCAGTACTTC
TRBJ2-2	TRBD2	TRBV7-8	few	18	CASGFLEGLAGADGELFF	TGTGCCAGCGGCTTTCTAGAGGGACTAGCGGGAGCGGACGGGGAGCTGTTTTTT
TRBJ1-4	-	TRBV2	many	15	CASSPDKAHNEKLFF	TGTGCCAGCAGTCCAGACAAGGCTCATAATGAAAAACTGTTTTTT
TRBJ2-5	TRBD2	TRBV10-3	-	13	CAICGGIQETQYF	TGTGCCATCTGCGGGGGGATCCAAGAGACCCAGTACTTC
TRBJ2-3	TRBD2	TRBV6-1	many	15	CASSSTGTSGKTQYF	TGTGCCAGCAGTTCCACCGGGACTAGCGGGAAGACGCAGTATTTT
TRBJ1-2	TRBD1	TRBV30	many	14	CAWSRDSKNYGYTF	TGTGCCTGGAGCAGGGACAGTAAGAACTATGGCTACACCTTC
TRBJ2-3	TRBD1	TRBV7-2	many	16	CASSLVGTGFADTQYF	TGTGCCAGCAGCTTAGTCGGGACAGGGTTCGCAGATACGCAGTATTTT
TRBJ1-3	-	TRBV2	few	12	CASMSGGNTIYF	TGTGCCAGCATGTCCGGGGGAAACACCATATATTTT
TRBJ1-4	-	TRBV28	many	15	CASSSPDSGNEKLFF	TGTGCCAGCAGTTCCCCGGACAGTGGAAATGAAAAACTGTTTTTT
TRBJ1-5	-	TRBV6-7	many	12	CASRASAGPQHF	TGTGCCAGCAGAGCCTCTGCGGGGCCCCAGCATTTT
TRBJ2-6	-	TRBV28	few	16	CASSLGHSSGANVLTF	TGTGCCAGCAGTTTGGGACACAGCTCTGGGGCCAACGTCCTGACTTTC
TRBJ2-2	TRBD1	TRBV12-3/TRBV12-4	many	15	CASSRWDREAGELFF	TGTGCCAGCAGTCGATGGGACAGGGAGGCCGGGGAGCTGTTTTTT
TRBJ2-2	TRBD1	TRBV20-1	many	17	CSACSSGTGWNTGELFF	TGCAGTGCTTGCAGCTCCGGGACAGGGTGGAACACCGGGGAGCTGTTTTTT
TRBJ2-6	-	TRBV5-1	many	17	CASSLVGRAPGANVLTF	TGCGCCAGCAGCTTGGTTGGCAGGGCACCAGGGGCCAACGTCCTGACTTTC
TRBJ2-1	TRBD2	TRBV27	many	17	CASSTLAGGGPYNEQFF	TGTGCCAGCAGTACACTAGCGGGAGGCGGACCCTACAATGAGCAGTTCTTC
TRBJ2-7	-	TRBV14	many	14	CASSQDGFRYEQYF	TGTGCCAGCAGCCAAGATGGTTTCAGATACGAGCAGTACTTC
TRBJ2-7	-	TRBV13	many	13	CASSDGASGEQYF	TGTGCCAGCTCAGACGGGGCGAGTGGCGAGCAGTACTTC
TRBJ2-2	TRBD2	TRBV9	-	20	CASSKGGSGGRTANTGELFF	TGTGCCAGCAGTAAGGGGGGTAGCGGGGGACGAACCGCGAACACCGGGGAGCTGTTTTTT
TRBJ1-5	-	TRBV19	many	16	CASSTTSGLSNQPQHF	TGTGCCAGTAGTACTACGTCAGGGCTAAGCAATCAGCCCCAGCATTTT
TRBJ1-6	TRBD1	TRBV20-1	many	16	CSAREKPGQGTRPLHF	TGCAGTGCTAGAGAAAAACCCGGACAGGGCACGAGGCCCCTCCACTTT
TRBJ2-1	TRBD2	TRBV5-8	large	16	CASSVDTSGSPNEQFF	TGTGCCAGCAGCGTTGATACTAGCGGGAGTCCCAATGAGCAGTTCTTC
TRBJ1-2	-	TRBV29-1	many	16	CSAFRNSGTVRYGYTF	TGCAGCGCGTTCAGAAATTCCGGGACGGTTCGGTATGGCTACACCTTC
TRBJ2-6	-	TRBV27	many	14	CASSLSTGANVLTF	TGTGCCAGCAGTTTAAGTACCGGGGCCAACGTCCTGACTTTC
TRBJ2-7	TRBD1	TRBV6-1	many	15	CASTDRDRGIYEQYF	TGTGCCAGCACCGACCGGGACAGGGGTATCTACGAGCAGTACTTC
TRBJ2-3	-	TRBV12-3/TRBV12-4	-	15	CASSPLDSYTDTQYF	TGTGCCAGCAGTCCGCTCGACAGCTACACAGATACGCAGTATTTT
TRBJ2-7	-	TRBV12-3/TRBV12-4	many	14	CASSPSAGSYEQYF	TGTGCCAGCAGCCCATCGGCGGGCTCCTACGAGCAGTACTTC
TRBJ1-1	-	TRBV30	many	12	CAWRRENTEAFF	TGTGCCTGGAGAAGGGAAAACACTGAAGCTTTCTTT